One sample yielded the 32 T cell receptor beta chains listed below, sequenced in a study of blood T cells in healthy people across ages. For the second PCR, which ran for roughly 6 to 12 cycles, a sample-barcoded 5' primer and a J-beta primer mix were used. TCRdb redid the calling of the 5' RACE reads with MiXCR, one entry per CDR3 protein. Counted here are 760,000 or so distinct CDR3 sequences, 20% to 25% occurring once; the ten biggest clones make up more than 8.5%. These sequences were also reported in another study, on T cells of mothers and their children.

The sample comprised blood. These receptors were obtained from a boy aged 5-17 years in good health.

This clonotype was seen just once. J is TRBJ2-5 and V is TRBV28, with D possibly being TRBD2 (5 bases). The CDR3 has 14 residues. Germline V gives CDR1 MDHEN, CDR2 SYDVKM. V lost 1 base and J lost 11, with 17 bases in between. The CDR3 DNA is TGTGCCAGCAGTTTATCCCCCTCCGGTTGGGAGCAGTACTTC. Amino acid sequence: CASSLSPSGWEQYF.

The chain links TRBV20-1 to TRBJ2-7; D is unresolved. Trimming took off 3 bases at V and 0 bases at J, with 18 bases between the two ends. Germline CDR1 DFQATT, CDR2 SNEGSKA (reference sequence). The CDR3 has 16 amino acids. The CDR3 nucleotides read TGCAGTGCTAGGGTTTTCGACGCTCCCGTCTCCTACGAGCAGTACTTC. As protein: CSARVFDAPVSYEQYF.

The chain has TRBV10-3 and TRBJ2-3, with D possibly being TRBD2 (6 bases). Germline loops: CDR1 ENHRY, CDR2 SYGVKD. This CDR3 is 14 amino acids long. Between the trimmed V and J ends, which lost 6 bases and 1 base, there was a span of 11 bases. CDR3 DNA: TGTGCCATCAGCCCGGGACTTCGCACAGATACGCAGTATTTT. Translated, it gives CAISPGLRTDTQYF.

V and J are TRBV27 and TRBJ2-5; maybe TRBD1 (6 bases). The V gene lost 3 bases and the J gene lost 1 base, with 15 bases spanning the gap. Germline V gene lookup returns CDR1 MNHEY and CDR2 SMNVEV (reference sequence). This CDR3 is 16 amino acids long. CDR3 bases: TGTGCCAGCAGTTTCTTCACAGGGAGCGTCCAAGAGACCCAGTACTTC. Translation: CASSFFTGSVQETQYF.

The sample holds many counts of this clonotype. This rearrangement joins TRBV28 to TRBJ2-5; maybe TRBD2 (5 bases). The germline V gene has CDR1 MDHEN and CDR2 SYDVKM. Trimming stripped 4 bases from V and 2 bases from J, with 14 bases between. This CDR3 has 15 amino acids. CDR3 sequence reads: CASSSTSSNQETQYF. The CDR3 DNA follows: TGTGCCAGCAGTTCCACTTCTAGCAATCAAGAGACCCAGTACTTC.

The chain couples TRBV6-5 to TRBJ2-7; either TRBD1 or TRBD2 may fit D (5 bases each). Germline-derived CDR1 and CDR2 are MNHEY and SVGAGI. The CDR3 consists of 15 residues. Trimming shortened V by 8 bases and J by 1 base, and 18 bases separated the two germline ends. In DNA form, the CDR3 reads TGTGCCAGCCGGTTGTTGGGGACGATATCCTACGAGCAGTACTTC. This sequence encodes CASRLLGTISYEQYF.

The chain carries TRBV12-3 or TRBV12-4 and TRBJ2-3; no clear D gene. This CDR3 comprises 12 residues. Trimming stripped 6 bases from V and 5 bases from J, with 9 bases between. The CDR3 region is CASRRRKDTQYF. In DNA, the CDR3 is TGTGCCAGCAGACGGAGAAAAGATACGCAGTATTTT.

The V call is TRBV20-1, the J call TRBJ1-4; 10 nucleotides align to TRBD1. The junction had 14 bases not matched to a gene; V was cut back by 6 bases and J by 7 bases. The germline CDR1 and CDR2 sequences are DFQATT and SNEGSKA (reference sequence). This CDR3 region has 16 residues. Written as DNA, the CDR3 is TGCAGTGCGAGTGGGACAGGGGAGAGTGTTAGTGAAAAACTGTTTTTT. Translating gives CSASGTGESVSEKLFF.

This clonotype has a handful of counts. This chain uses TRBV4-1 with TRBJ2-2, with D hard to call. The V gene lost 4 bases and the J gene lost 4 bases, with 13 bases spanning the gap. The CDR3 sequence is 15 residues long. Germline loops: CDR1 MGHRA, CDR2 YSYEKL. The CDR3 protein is CASSLFWPITGELFF. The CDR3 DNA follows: TGCGCCAGCAGCCTCTTTTGGCCGATCACCGGGGAGCTGTTTTTT.

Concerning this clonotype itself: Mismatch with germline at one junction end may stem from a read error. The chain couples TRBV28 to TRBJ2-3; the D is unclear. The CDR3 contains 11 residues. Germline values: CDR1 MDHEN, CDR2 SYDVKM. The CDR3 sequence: CAGSSDETQYF. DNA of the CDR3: TGTGCCGGCAGTTCCGATGAGACCCAGTACTTT.

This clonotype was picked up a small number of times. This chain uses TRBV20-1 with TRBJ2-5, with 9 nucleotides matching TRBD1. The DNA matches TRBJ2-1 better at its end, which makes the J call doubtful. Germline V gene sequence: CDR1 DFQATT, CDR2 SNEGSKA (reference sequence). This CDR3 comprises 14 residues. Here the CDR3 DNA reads TGCAGTGCCCGCCCGGGACAGGGAGGCGATGAGCAGTTCTTC. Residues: CSARPGQGGDEQFF.

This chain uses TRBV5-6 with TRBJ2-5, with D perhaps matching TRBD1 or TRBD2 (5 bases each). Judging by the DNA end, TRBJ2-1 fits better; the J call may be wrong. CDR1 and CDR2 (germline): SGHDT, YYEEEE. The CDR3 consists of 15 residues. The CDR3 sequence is CASSLVGSGTGEQFF. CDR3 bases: TGTGCCAGCAGCTTGGTAGGTTCGGGGACCGGTGAGCAGTTCTTC.

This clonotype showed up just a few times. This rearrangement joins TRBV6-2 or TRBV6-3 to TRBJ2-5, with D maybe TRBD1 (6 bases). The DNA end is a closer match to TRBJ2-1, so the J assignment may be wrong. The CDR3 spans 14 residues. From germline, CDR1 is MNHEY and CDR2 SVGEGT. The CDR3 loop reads CASSLTGRVGEQFF. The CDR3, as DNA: TGTGCCAGCAGTTTAACAGGGAGAGTGGGTGAGCAGTTCTTC.

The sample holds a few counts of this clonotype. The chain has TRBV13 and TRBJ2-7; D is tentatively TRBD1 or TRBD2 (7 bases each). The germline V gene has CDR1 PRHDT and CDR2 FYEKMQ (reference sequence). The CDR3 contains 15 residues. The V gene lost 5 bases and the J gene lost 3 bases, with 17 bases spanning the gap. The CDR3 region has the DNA TGTGCCAGCAGCACTAGCGCCCAGGGGGACTACGAGCAGTACTTC. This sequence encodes CASSTSAQGDYEQYF.

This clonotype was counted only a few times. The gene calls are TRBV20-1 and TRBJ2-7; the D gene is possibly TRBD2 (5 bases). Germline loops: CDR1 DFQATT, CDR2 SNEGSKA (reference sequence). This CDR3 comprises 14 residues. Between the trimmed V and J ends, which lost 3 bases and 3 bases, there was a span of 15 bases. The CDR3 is CSASVGSFGYEQYF. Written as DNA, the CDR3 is TGCAGTGCTAGTGTGGGGAGTTTTGGCTACGAGCAGTACTTC.

The CDR3 sequence: CASSLESQARETQYF. DNA for the CDR3: TGTGCCAGCAGTTTAGAATCACAGGCCAGGGAGACCCAGTACTTC. The V and J genes are TRBV12-3 or TRBV12-4 and TRBJ2-5; the D gene is possibly TRBD1 (5 bases). With 1 base removed from V and 5 bases from J, the gap between germline ends came to 14 bases. CDR3 length: 15 residues.

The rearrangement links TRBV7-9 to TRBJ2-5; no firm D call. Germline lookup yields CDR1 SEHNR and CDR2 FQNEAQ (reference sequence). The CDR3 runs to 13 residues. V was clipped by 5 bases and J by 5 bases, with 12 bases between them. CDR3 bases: TGTGCCAGCAGCCCTCCATTGTCGGAGACCCAGTACTTC. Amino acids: CASSPPLSETQYF.

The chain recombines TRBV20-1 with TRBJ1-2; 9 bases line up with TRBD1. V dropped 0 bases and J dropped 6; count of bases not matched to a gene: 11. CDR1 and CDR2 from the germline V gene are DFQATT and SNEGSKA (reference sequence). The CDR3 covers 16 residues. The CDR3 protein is CSARDQSGTGSDGYTF. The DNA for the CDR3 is TGCAGTGCTAGAGACCAATCCGGGACAGGGTCTGATGGCTACACCTTC.

The chain's CDR3 is CASETSGGGTDTQYF. CDR3 DNA sequence: TGTGCCAGCGAGACTAGCGGGGGAGGCACAGATACGCAGTATTTT. This rearrangement joins TRBV7-8 to TRBJ2-3; 12 bases align to TRBD2. V shed 8 bases and J 1 base; nucleotides not matched to a gene: 4. The CDR3 runs 15 residues. The germline CDR1 and CDR2 sequences are SGHVS and FQNEAQ.

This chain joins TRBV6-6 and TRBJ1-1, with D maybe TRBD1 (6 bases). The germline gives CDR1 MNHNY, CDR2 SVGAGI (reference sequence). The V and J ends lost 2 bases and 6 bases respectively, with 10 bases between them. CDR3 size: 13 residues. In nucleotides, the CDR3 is TGTGCCAGCAGTTACGGGACACTTGCTGAAGCTTTCTTT. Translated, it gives CASSYGTLAEAFF.

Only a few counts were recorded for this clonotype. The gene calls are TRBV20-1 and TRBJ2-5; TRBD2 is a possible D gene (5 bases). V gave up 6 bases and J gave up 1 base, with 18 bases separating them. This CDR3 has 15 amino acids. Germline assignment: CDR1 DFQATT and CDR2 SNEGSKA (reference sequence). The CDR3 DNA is TGCAGTGCCCCGAACGGTGAGCGGTCCCAAGAGACCCAGTACTTC. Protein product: CSAPNGERSQETQYF.

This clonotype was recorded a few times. The CDR3 sequence is CASSLRRDTSNTGELFF. CDR3 DNA: TGTGCCAGCAGTTTAAGGCGGGACACCTCCAACACCGGGGAGCTGTTTTTT. This chain uses TRBV27 with TRBJ2-2; D could derive from TRBD1 or TRBD2 (6 bases each). The CDR3 extends over 17 amino acids. V shed 2 bases and J shed 2 bases, with 15 bases lying between them. Germline V gene lookup returns CDR1 MNHEY and CDR2 SMNVEV (reference sequence).

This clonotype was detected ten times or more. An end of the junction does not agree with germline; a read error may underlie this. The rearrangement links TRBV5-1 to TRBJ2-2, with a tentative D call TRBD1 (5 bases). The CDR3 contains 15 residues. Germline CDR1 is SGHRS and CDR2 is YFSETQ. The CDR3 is CASSLEGANTGELFF. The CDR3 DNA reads TGTGCCAGCAGCTTAGAAGGGGCGAACACCGGGGAGCTGTTTTTT.

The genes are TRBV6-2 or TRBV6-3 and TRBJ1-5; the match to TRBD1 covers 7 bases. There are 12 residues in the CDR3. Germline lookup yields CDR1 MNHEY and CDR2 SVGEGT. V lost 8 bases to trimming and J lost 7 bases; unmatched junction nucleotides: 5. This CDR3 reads CASQDRDQPQHF. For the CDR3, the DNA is TGTGCCAGCCAAGACAGGGACCAGCCCCAGCATTTT.

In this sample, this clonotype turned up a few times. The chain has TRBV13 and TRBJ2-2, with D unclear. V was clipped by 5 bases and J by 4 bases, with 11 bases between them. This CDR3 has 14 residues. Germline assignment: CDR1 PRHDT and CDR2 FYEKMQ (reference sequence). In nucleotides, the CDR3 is TGTGCCAGCAGCATCAATGACGGCACCGGGGAGCTGTTTTTT. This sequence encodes CASSINDGTGELFF.

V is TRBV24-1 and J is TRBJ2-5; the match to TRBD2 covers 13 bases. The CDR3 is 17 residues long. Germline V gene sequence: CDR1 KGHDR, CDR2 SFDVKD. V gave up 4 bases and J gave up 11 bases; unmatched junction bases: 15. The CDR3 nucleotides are TGTGCCACCAGTGACTCGACTAGCGGGGGGCATCCTGTTGAGCAGTACTTC. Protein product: CATSDSTSGGHPVEQYF.

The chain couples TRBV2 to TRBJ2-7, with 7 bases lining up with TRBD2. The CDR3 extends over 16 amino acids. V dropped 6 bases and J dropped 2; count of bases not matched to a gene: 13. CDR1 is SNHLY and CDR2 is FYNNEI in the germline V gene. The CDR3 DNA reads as TGTGCCAGCAGCGCTGTGGGGCTAGCGGAGACCTACGAGCAGTACTTC. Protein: CASSAVGLAETYEQYF.

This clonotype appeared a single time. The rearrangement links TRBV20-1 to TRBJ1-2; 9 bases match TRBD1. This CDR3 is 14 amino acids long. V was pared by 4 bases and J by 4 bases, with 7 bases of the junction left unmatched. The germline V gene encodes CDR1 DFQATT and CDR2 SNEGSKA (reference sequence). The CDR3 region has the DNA TGCAGTGCTATACAGGGGGCGCAAGGCTATGGCTACACCTTC. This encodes CSAIQGAQGYGYTF.

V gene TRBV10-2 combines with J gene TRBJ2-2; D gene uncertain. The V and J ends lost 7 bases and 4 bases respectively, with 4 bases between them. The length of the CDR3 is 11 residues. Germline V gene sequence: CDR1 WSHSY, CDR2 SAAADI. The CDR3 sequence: CASTATGELFF. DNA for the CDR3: TGCGCCAGCACGGCCACCGGGGAGCTGTTTTTT.

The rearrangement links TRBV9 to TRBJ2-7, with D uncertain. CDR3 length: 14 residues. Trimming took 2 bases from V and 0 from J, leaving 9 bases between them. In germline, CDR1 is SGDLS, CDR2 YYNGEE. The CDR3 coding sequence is TGTGCCAGCAGCGTGACGAGGAGCTCCTACGAGCAGTACTTC. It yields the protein CASSVTRSSYEQYF. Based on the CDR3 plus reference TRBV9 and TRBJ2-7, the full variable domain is DSGVTQTPKHLITATGQRVTLRCSPRSGDLSVYWYQQSLDQGLQFLIQYYNGEERAKGNILERFSAQQFPDLHSELNLSSLELGDSALYFCASSVTRSSYEQYFGPGTRLTVT.

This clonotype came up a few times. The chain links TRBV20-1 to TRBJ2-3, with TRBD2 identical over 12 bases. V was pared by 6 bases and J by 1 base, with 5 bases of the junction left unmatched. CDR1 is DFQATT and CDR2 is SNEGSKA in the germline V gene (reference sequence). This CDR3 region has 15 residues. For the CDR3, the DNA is TGCAGTGCACCCCGGACTAGCGGGGGCACAGATACGCAGTATTTT. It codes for CSAPRTSGGTDTQYF.

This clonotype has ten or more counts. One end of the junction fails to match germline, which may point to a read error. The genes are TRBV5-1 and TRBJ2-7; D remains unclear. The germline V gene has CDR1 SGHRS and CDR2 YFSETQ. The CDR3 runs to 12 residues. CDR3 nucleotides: TGTGCCAGCAGCTCGCCCTCCTACGAGCAGTACTTC. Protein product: CASSSPSYEQYF.